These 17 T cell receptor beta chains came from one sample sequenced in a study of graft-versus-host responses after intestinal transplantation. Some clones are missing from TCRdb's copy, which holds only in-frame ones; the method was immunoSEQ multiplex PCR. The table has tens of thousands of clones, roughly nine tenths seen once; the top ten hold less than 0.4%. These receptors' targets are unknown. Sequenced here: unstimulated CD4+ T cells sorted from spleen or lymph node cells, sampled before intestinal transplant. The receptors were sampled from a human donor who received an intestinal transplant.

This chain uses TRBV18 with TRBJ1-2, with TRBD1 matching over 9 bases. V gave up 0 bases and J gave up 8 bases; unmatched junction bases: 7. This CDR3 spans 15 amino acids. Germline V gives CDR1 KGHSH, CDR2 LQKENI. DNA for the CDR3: TGTGCCAGCTCACCACCGGGGACAGGGAGGAGCGGCTACACCTTC. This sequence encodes CASSPPGTGRSGYTF.

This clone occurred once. In DNA, the CDR3 is TGTGCCATCAGTGGACCAAGGGGCAGCACGAACACCGGGGAGCTGTTTTTT. Translated: CAISGPRGSTNTGELFF. The rearrangement links TRBV10-3 to TRBJ2-2; D is possibly TRBD1 (5 bases). V lost 4 bases and J lost 0, with 15 bases in between. This CDR3 is 17 amino acids long. Germline CDR1 ENHRY, CDR2 SYGVKD.

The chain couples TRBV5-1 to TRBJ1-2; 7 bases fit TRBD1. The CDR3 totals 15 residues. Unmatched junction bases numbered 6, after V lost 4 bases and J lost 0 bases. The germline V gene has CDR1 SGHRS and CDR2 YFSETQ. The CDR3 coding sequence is TGCGCCAGCAGCCCCGACAGGGTTGCTAACTATGGCTACACCTTC. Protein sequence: CASSPDRVANYGYTF. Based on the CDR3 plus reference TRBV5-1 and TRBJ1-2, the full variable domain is KAGVTQTPRYLIKTRGQQVTLSCSPISGHRSVSWYQQTPGQGLQFLFEYFSETQRNKGNFPGRFSGRQFSNSRSEMNVSTLELGDSALYLCASSPDRVANYGYTFGSGTRLTVV.

CDR3 sequence reads: CASRDTGASAYEQYF. CDR3 nucleotides: TGTGCCAGCAGGGATACAGGGGCCTCGGCGTACGAGCAGTACTTC. The chain couples TRBV2 to TRBJ2-7, with 7 bases matching TRBD1. The CDR3 is 15 residues long. Germline V gives CDR1 SNHLY, CDR2 FYNNEI. V lost 6 bases to trimming and J lost 4 bases; unmatched junction nucleotides: 12.

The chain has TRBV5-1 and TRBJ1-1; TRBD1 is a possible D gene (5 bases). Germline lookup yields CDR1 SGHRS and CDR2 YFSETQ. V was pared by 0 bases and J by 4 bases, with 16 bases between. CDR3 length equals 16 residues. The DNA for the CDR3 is TGCGCCAGCAGCTTGGCGGATATTCAGGGCGGCACTGAAGCTTTCTTT. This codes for CASSLADIQGGTEAFF. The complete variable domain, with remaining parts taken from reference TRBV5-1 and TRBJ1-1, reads KAGVTQTPRYLIKTRGQQVTLSCSPISGHRSVSWYQQTPGQGLQFLFEYFSETQRNKGNFPGRFSGRQFSNSRSEMNVSTLELGDSALYLCASSLADIQGGTEAFFGQGTRLTVV.

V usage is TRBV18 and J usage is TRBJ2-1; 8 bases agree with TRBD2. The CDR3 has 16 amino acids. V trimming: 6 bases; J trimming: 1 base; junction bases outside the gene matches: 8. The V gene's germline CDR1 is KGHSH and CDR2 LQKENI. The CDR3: CASSPSGSGSYNEQFF. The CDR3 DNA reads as TGTGCCAGCTCGCCAAGCGGGAGTGGGTCCTACAATGAGCAGTTCTTC.

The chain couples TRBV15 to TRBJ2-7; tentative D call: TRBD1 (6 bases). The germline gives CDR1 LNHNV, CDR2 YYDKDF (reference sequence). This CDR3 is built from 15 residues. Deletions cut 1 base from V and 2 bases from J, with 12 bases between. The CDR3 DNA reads TGTGCCACCAGCAGAGGCCCGACAGGTACCTACGAGCAGTACTTC. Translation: CATSRGPTGTYEQYF.

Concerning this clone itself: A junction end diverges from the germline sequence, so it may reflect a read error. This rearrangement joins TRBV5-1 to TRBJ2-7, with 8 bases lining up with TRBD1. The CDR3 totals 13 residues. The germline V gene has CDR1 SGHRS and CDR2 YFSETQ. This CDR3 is CASRGGQGDERYF. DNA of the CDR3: TGCGCCAGCAGGGGAGGACAGGGTGACGAGCGGTACTTC.

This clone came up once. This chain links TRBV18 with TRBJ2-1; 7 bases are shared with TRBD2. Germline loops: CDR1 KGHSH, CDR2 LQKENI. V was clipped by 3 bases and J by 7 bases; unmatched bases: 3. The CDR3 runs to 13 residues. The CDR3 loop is CASSPTGGNEQFF. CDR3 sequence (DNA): TGTGCCAGCTCACCCACCGGGGGGAATGAGCAGTTCTTC.

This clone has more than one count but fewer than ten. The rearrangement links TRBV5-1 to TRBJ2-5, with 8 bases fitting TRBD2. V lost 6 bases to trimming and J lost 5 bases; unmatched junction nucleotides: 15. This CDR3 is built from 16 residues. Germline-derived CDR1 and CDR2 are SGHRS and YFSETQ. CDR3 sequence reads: CASTPAGGTTGETQYF. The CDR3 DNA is TGCGCCAGCACCCCCGCGGGGGGCACCACTGGGGAGACCCAGTACTTC.

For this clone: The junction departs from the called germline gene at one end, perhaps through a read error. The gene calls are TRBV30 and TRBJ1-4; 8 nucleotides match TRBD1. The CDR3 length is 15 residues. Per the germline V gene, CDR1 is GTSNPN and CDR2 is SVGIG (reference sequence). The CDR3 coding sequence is TGTGTCTGGACTCCTCTTCAGGGGGCCAGGGAAAAACTGTTTTTT. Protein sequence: CVWTPLQGAREKLFF.

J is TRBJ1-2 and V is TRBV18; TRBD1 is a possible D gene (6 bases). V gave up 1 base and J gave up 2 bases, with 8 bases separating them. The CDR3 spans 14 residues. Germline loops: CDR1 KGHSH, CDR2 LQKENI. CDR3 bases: TGTGCCAGCTCACCACGACAGGAGAACTATGGCTACACCTTC. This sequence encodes CASSPRQENYGYTF.

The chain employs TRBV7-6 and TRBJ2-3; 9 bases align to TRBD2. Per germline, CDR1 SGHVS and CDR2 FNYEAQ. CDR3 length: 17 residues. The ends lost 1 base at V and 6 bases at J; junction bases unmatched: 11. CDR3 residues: CASSLGASGKSRDTQYF. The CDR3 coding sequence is TGTGCCAGCAGCTTAGGGGCTAGCGGGAAGTCGAGGGATACGCAGTATTTT.

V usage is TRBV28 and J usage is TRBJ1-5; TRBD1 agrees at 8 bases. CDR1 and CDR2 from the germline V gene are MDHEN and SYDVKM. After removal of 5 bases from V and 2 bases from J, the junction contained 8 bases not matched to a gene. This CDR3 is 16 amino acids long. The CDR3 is CASSQPTGVGNQPQHF. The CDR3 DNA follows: TGTGCCAGCAGTCAGCCGACAGGGGTCGGCAATCAGCCCCAGCATTTT.

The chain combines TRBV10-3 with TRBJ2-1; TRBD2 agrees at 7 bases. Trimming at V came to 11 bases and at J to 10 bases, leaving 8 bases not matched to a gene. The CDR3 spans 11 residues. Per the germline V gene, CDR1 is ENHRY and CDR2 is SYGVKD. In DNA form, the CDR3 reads TGTGCCGCGACCGCCGGGGGGGAGCAGTTCTTC. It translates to CAATAGGEQFF.

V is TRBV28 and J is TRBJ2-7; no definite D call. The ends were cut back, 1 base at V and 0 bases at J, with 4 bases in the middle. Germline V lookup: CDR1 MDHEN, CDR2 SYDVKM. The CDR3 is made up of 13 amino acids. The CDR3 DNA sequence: TGTGCCAGCAGTTTATCCTTCTCCTACGAGCAGTACTTC. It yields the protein CASSLSFSYEQYF.

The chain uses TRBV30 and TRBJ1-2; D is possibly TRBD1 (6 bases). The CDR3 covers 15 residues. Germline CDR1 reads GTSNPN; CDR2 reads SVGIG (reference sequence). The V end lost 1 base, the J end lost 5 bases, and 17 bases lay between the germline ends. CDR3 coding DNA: TGTGCCTGGAGTGCGGTCAGGGGTAACTATTATGGCTACACCTTC. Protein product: CAWSAVRGNYYGYTF.